This T cell receptor (beta chain) was retrieved from a study of human T cells and chemical hapten exposure. There are 12 residues in the CDR3. The germline V gene has CDR1 LNHDA and CDR2 SQIVND (reference sequence). The V and J ends lost 3 bases and 6 bases, in that order; junction bases with no gene match: 0. The time point denotes: pre-sensitization, week 0. Stated treatment: therapeutic diphenylcyclopropenone sensitization with weekly scalp DPC. TCRdb used MiXCR to reprocess the RACE reads, holding one entry per CDR3 protein. The sample shows more than 85,000 distinct CDR3 sequences, 8.5% to 9% of them seen only once. Many counts were recorded for this clonotype.

The rearrangement joins TRBV19 to TRBJ2-3; 7 bases match TRBD1. The clonotype originates from a man in his forties or fifties with alopecia areata. Some clones in this sample may be carry-over from other donors' samples. Specimen: whole blood, collected in connection with sensitization to the hapten diphenylcyclopropenone (DPC). The CDR3 coding sequence is TGTGCCAGTAGTATGACAGGGGATACGCAGTATTTT. Its protein is CASSMTGDTQYF.